One sample yielded the 20 T cell receptor beta chains listed below, sequenced in a study of regulatory T cells in long-lasting Graves disease. Regarding time point: newly diagnosed GD, antithyroid drugs for less than 3 months. Following extraction of RNA from PBMCs, that RNA was used to make the TCR library. Combining iRepertoire HTBI primers with Arm-PCR of CDR3 regions, the authors built TCR beta libraries. TCRdb reprocessed the multiplex PCR reads via MiXCR and lists one record per CDR3 protein. The sample includes roughly 500,000 distinct CDR3 sequences, 14% seen only once; the top ten take around a sixth. This sample also belongs to another study, concerning T cells in Graves' hyperthyroidism and ophthalmopathy.

The sequences come from peripheral blood mononuclear cells (PBMCs), collected at new diagnosis, from a patient treated with antithyroid drugs. These receptors were collected from a woman aged 50 to 60 with Graves disease.

The rearrangement joins TRBV6-1 to TRBJ1-4; a weak D match, TRBD1 (5 bases). Germline assignment: CDR1 MNHNS and CDR2 SASEGT. The CDR3 is 13 residues long. V shed 6 bases and J shed 2 bases, with 7 bases lying between them. The CDR3, as DNA: TGTGCCAGCAGACGGGACACTAATGAAAAACTGTTTTTT. Translating gives CASRRDTNEKLFF.

This clonotype was seen repeatedly, ten times or more. The chain uses TRBV6-2 or TRBV6-3 and TRBJ2-1; 13 bases line up with TRBD2. V shed 6 bases, J shed 8 bases, and the junction held 10 bases outside the gene matches. The germline V gene encodes CDR1 MNHEY and CDR2 SVGEGT. The CDR3 covers 16 residues. The CDR3 spells CASRTGLAGLGDEQFF. As DNA, the CDR3 is TGTGCCAGCAGAACGGGACTAGCGGGACTCGGCGATGAGCAGTTCTTC.

This clonotype showed up many times. The chain joins TRBV12-3 or TRBV12-4 to TRBJ2-3; TRBD2 aligns across 10 bases. The junction had 9 bases not matched to a gene; V was cut back by 4 bases and J by 5 bases. The CDR3 spans 16 residues. The CDR3 loop reads CASSSHLAGAGDTQYF. DNA of the CDR3: TGTGCCAGCAGTTCCCATCTAGCGGGAGCGGGAGATACGCAGTATTTT.

V is TRBV3-1 and J is TRBJ2-7; 7 bases are shared with TRBD2. Germline CDR1 and CDR2: LGHDT and YNNKEL (reference sequence). V dropped 0 bases and J dropped 2; count of bases not matched to a gene: 7. This CDR3 has 16 amino acids. CDR3 amino acids: CASSQEGRLAAYEQYF. The CDR3 DNA follows: TGTGCCAGCAGCCAAGAGGGTCGTCTAGCGGCCTACGAGCAGTACTTC.

This clonotype was counted only a few times. This chain uses TRBV2 with TRBJ1-6; D uncertain. This CDR3 comprises 16 residues. The germline CDR1 and CDR2 sequences are SNHLY and FYNNEI. Trimming cost V 4 bases and J 0 bases, with 10 bases left between them. The CDR3, as DNA: TGTGCCAGCAGTGGCCCGGAGAGCTCCTATAATTCACCCCTCCACTTT. This encodes CASSGPESSYNSPLHF.

This clonotype has just a few counts. The rearrangement uses TRBV29-1 and TRBJ2-1; D unresolved. Germline-derived CDR1 and CDR2 are SQVTM and ANQGSEA. V was clipped by 8 bases and J by 8 bases, with 19 bases between them. The CDR3 covers 13 residues. The CDR3 loop is CSSSGALLDEQFF. For the CDR3, the DNA is TGCAGCTCCTCAGGAGCCCTTCTGGATGAGCAGTTCTTC.

This clonotype was counted a few times. V is TRBV6-7 and J is TRBJ2-4, with 9 bases fitting TRBD2. TRBV6-7 is marked as an open reading frame, function uncertain. The CDR3 is 17 residues long. The J segment lost 3 bases and the V segment lost 7 bases, leaving 13 bases of the junction unmatched. The CDR3: CASNGSGREGDKNIQYF. The CDR3 region has the DNA TGTGCCAGCAACGGTTCAGGGCGGGAGGGAGACAAAAACATTCAGTACTTC.

This clonotype was recorded at least ten times. The chain combines TRBV3-1 with TRBJ1-6, with D hard to call. Trimming removed 3 bases at V and 10 bases at J, with 10 bases between. There are 13 residues in the CDR3. In germline, CDR1 is LGHDT, CDR2 YNNKEL (reference sequence). CDR3 residues: CASSQGMGSPLHF. CDR3 nucleotides: TGTGCCAGCAGCCAGGGAATGGGATCACCCCTCCACTTT.

The CDR3 bases are TGTGCCATCAGAGCGACAACAGGACAGGGGGCCCTCAGCTCTGGAAACACCATATATTTT. Its protein product is CAIRATTGQGALSSGNTIYF. This chain links TRBV10-3 with TRBJ1-3; 11 bases align to TRBD1. There are 20 residues in the CDR3. V trimming: 6 bases; J trimming: 0 bases; junction bases outside the gene matches: 16. Germline V CDR1 and CDR2: ENHRY, SYGVKD.

The gene calls are TRBV12-3 or TRBV12-4 and TRBJ2-1, with 8 nucleotides matching TRBD2. CDR3 size: 16 residues. V was pared by 3 bases and J by 7 bases, with 11 bases of the junction left unmatched. As DNA, the CDR3 is TGTGCCAGCAGTTTGGAAGGGACCCGGGGGGGGAATGAGCAGTTCTTC. As protein: CASSLEGTRGGNEQFF.

Ten or more counts support this clonotype. V gene TRBV28 combines with J gene TRBJ2-1; 9 nucleotides match TRBD1. Germline CDR1 MDHEN, CDR2 SYDVKM. With 6 bases clipped from V and 2 bases from J, the junction kept 5 bases outside the gene matches. The CDR3 contains 15 residues. The CDR3 nucleotides are TGTGCCAGCAGGCGAGACAGGGGGGCCTACAATGAGCAGTTCTTC. Encoded protein: CASRRDRGAYNEQFF.

This clonotype was seen a few times. The rearrangement links TRBV6-2 or TRBV6-3 to TRBJ2-2, with a possible D match to TRBD2 (6 bases). This CDR3 spans 17 amino acids. CDR1 and CDR2 from the germline V gene are MNHEY and SVGEGT. V was pared by 2 bases and J by 1 base, with 14 bases between. CDR3 in amino acids: CASSYRRTGVNTGELFF. CDR3 DNA: TGTGCCAGCAGTTACCGAAGGACGGGAGTGAACACCGGGGAGCTGTTTTTT.

This clonotype was counted ten times or more. The chain has TRBV5-1 and TRBJ1-2; 8 nucleotides align to TRBD1. The CDR3 runs to 15 residues. The germline V gene encodes CDR1 SGHRS and CDR2 YFSETQ. V shed 1 base and J 8 bases; nucleotides not matched to a gene: 10. The DNA of the CDR3 is TGCGCCAGCAGCTTGTCGTCACAGGGGGAGTGGGGCTACACCTTC. Its protein product is CASSLSSQGEWGYTF.

J is TRBJ1-2 and V is TRBV4-1; 12 bases match TRBD1. This CDR3 contains 17 residues. V shed 0 bases and J 4 bases; nucleotides not matched to a gene: 6. Germline CDR1 and CDR2: MGHRA and YSYEKL. CDR3 sequence: CASSQDTGTGGTYGYTF. The DNA of the CDR3 is TGCGCCAGCAGCCAAGATACCGGGACAGGGGGCACCTATGGCTACACCTTC.

This clonotype was detected a few times. This sequence joins TRBV7-9 and TRBJ2-3; D might be TRBD1 or TRBD2, each matching 5 bases. V was cut by 6 bases and J by 0 bases, with 13 bases left in between. Germline CDR1 SEHNR, CDR2 FQNEAQ (reference sequence). The CDR3 runs 15 residues. The CDR3 spells CASSSTGPSTDTQYF. As DNA, the CDR3 is TGTGCCAGCAGTTCCACGGGGCCCAGCACAGATACGCAGTATTTT.

This clonotype was detected a few times. The chain employs TRBV5-5 and TRBJ1-2, with a weak D call TRBD1 (5 bases). Germline values: CDR1 SGHKS, CDR2 YYEKEE (reference sequence). Trimming took 4 bases from V and 6 from J, leaving 19 bases between them. The CDR3 is 15 residues long. CDR3: CASSDGSGEGNGYTF. DNA of the CDR3: TGTGCCAGCAGCGATGGGTCGGGGGAGGGGAATGGCTACACCTTC.

V is TRBV27 and J is TRBJ1-4; D is ambiguous. Germline V lookup: CDR1 MNHEY, CDR2 SMNVEV (reference sequence). The CDR3 has 12 residues. Deletions cut 5 bases from V and 8 bases from J, with 9 bases between. CDR3 amino acids: CASSKIGEKLFF. Here the CDR3 DNA reads TGTGCCAGCAGTAAGATTGGCGAAAAACTGTTTTTT. Full variable domain (rest looked up from reference TRBV27 and TRBJ1-4): EAQVTQNPRYLITVTGKKLTVTCSQNMNHEYMSWYRQDPGLGLRQIYYSMNVEVTDKGDVPEGYKVSRKEKRNFPLILESPSPNQTSLYFCASSKIGEKLFFGSGTQLSVL.

This clonotype occurred a few times. This sequence may be a read error, since a much larger clone differs from it by one base. J is TRBJ2-2 and V is TRBV28; no reliable D call. The CDR3 has 17 residues. From germline, CDR1 is MDHEN and CDR2 SYDVKM. V was trimmed by 4 bases and J by 5 bases, leaving 20 bases between them. In nucleotides, the CDR3 is TGTGCCAGCAGTTCCCCCCCAGTAAATACCGGGACCGGGGAGCTGTTTTTT. Translating it yields CASSSPPVNTGTGELFF.

This clonotype was counted many times. The chain recombines TRBV2 with TRBJ1-2; 8 bases agree with TRBD1. Germline V CDR1 and CDR2: SNHLY, FYNNEI. The length of the CDR3 is 14 residues. J lost 4 bases, V lost 6 bases, and 7 bases had no gene match. The CDR3 loop reads CASRLQGAIYGYTF. Written as DNA, the CDR3 is TGTGCCAGCAGGCTGCAGGGGGCAATCTATGGCTACACCTTC. Full variable domain (missing parts from reference TRBV2 and TRBJ1-2): EPEVTQTPSHQVTQMGQEVILRCVPISNHLYFYWYRQILGQKVEFLVSFYNNEISEKSEIFDDQFSVERPDGSNFTLKIRSTKLEDSAMYFCASRLQGAIYGYTFGSGTRLTVV.

Details on this clonotype: One end of the junction does not line up with germline, which may come from a read error. The chain couples TRBV4-1 to TRBJ2-1, with 10 positions matching TRBD2. CDR1 is MGHRA, CDR2 YSYEKL, per germline. This CDR3 has 16 residues. The CDR3 reads CASSQDGSGRADEQLF. The CDR3 nucleotides are TGCGCCAGCAGCCAAGATGGGAGCGGGAGGGCCGATGAGCAGCTCTTC.